The 8 T cell receptor beta chains given below trace back to one sample, sequenced in a study of T cells in women clearing cervical HPV infection (dated by TCRdb to about 2018). The library was made by the immunoSEQ multiplex PCR assay. As stored in TCRdb, this immuneACCESS dataset retains in-frame rearrangements with V and J assigned. A fraction of the clones does not appear; measured against another copy, unresolved V genes explain less than half of the discrepancy, and the remainder lacks a known reason. The sample table records 30,000 to 35,000 clones. The top ten constitute about 18% of the sample. Sequencing used blood buffy coat. The receptors originated from a woman between 18 and 75 years old with a cervical HPV16 infection that either progressed to CIN3+ or cleared (not recorded which).

On this clone itself: The CDR3 extends 3 residues past the end of the read, so its final part is completed from the germline J gene. This sample includes further DNA sequences coding for the same CDR3. This chain joins TRBV12-5 and TRBJ2-7; perhaps TRBD1 as D (6 bases). From germline, CDR1 is LGHNT and CDR2 FRNRAP. Deletions cut 6 bases from V and 6 bases from J, with 21 bases between. This CDR3 comprises 15 residues. CDR3 amino acids: CASGLPGVPPGEQYF. The sequenced CDR3 bases are TGTGCTAGTGGACTACCAGGGGTGCCCCCGGGCGAG.

Notes on this clone: With the read ending 3 residues before the CDR3 end, the germline J gene is used to fill in that end. This rearrangement joins TRBV12-3 or TRBV12-4 to TRBJ2-5; D is ambiguous. The ends were cut back, 3 bases at V and 2 bases at J, with 7 bases in the middle. This CDR3 comprises 13 residues. CDR3 DNA (partial): TGTGCCAGCAGTTTTAATACACAAGAGACC. Amino acid sequence: CASSFNTQET. The complete CDR3 reads CASSFNTQETQYF.

As regards this clone: The read ends 3 residues early relative to the CDR3; the germline J gene fills the gap. The V call is TRBV5-1, the J call TRBJ1-4, with TRBD1 matching over 9 bases. Germline V gives CDR1 SGHRS, CDR2 YFSETQ. With 0 bases clipped from V and 7 bases from J, the junction kept 4 bases outside the gene matches. The CDR3 is 15 amino acids. Incomplete CDR3 DNA: TGCGCCAGCAGCTTGGGAGGGACAGGGCCTGAAAAA. Translating gives CASSLGGTGPEK. The full CDR3 reads CASSLGGTGPEKLFF.

Comments on this clone: The read comes to an end 3 residues before the CDR3 does, leaving the germline J gene to fill in the end. V gene TRBV20-1 combines with J gene TRBJ2-5, with 8 bases fitting TRBD2. The germline gives CDR1 DFQATT, CDR2 SNEGSKA (reference sequence). The CDR3 length is 14 residues. V trimming: 0 bases; J trimming: 4 bases; junction bases outside the gene matches: 4. The sequenced CDR3 bases are TGCAGTGCTAGAGATCCCCTAGCGGGAGAGACC. Amino acid sequence: CSARDPLAGET. The complete CDR3 protein is CSARDPLAGETQYF.

Details on this clone: The observed sequence ends 3 residues before the CDR3 terminus, with the missing tail filled in from the germline J gene. The J gene is TRBJ2-7, the V gene TRBV20-1; D gene uncertain. V lost 1 base and J 2 bases, leaving 6 bases between the germline ends. Germline CDR1 is DFQATT and CDR2 is SNEGSKA (reference sequence). The CDR3 has 12 amino acids. The CDR3 reads CSARATTYEQYF. CDR3 bases read: TGCAGTGCTAGAGCTACGACCTACGAG.

As for this clone: The DNA ends 3 residues before the CDR3 does, and the rest of the CDR3 is filled in from the germline J gene. The gene calls are TRBV29-1 and TRBJ1-3, with a tentative D call TRBD1 (5 bases). The CDR3 loop spans 13 amino acids. Germline-derived CDR1 and CDR2 are SQVTM and ANQGSEA. CDR3 DNA, as far as it was read: TGCAGCGTTGAGGCCGGGACTAGCGGGAAA. Translation: CSVEAGTSGK. The whole CDR3 reads CSVEAGTSGKIYF.

Comments on this clone: From the germline J gene comes the end of the CDR3, since the read stops 3 residues before it. The rearrangement links TRBV2 to TRBJ1-5; D gene uncertain. The CDR3 extends over 12 amino acids. Germline assignment: CDR1 SNHLY and CDR2 FYNNEI. V gave up 9 bases and J gave up 3 bases, with 9 bases separating them. The CDR3: CASHEPNQPQHF. The part of the CDR3 DNA that was read is TGTGCCAGTCATGAGCCCAATCAGCCC.

Remarks on this clone: The read ends 3 residues before the CDR3 terminus; that terminus is restored from the germline J gene. The V and J genes are TRBV20-1 and TRBJ2-5; 10 bases match TRBD2. The CDR3 totals 16 residues. J was trimmed by 4 bases and V by 1 base; bases with no gene match: 9. Germline V gives CDR1 DFQATT, CDR2 SNEGSKA (reference sequence). CDR3 protein: CSARAKAGGQIETQYF. Partial CDR3 DNA: TGCAGTGCTAGAGCGAAAGCGGGAGGGCAGATAGAGACC.